Following are 27 T cell receptor beta chains from one sample sequenced in a study of blood T cell repertoires in COVID-19. Repertoires were generated with immunoSEQ multiplex PCR, while TCRdb's copy carries only in-frame clones and drops some. The repertoire holds some 42,000 clones, about 85% seen once, with 12% in the top ten. The sample consisted of peripheral blood. These receptors were collected from a human donor in a cohort sampled during active COVID-19.

This sequence joins TRBV19 and TRBJ2-7, with TRBD1 matching 10 bases. Germline CDR1 and CDR2: LNHDA and SQIVND (reference sequence). This CDR3 has 15 amino acids. After removal of 6 bases from V and 2 bases from J, the junction contained 7 bases not matched to a gene. The CDR3: CASRYSGTGAYEQYF. In DNA, the CDR3 is TGTGCCAGTAGATATTCCGGGACAGGGGCCTACGAGCAGTACTTC. The full variable domain, in which reference TRBV19 and TRBJ2-7 provide the parts outside the CDR3, is DGGITQSPKYLFRKEGQNVTLSCEQNLNHDAMYWYRQDPGQGLRLIYYSQIVNDFQKGDIAEGYSVSREKKESFPLTVTSAQKNPTAFYLCASRYSGTGAYEQYFGPGTRLTVT.

V and J are TRBV5-4 and TRBJ2-1, with a tentative D call TRBD2 (6 bases). Germline V gene sequence: CDR1 SGHNT, CDR2 YYREEE (reference sequence). V lost 0 bases and J 0 bases, leaving 10 bases between the germline ends. The CDR3 sequence is 16 residues long. The CDR3 bases are TGTGCCAGCAGCTTGGCCGGGGGACTCTCCTACAATGAGCAGTTCTTC. Protein: CASSLAGGLSYNEQFF.

The chain is built from TRBV11-2 and TRBJ2-2; D is undetermined. Germline values: CDR1 SGHAT, CDR2 FQNNGV. Trimming took off 5 bases at V and 3 bases at J, with 10 bases between the two ends. The CDR3 has 14 residues. The CDR3 loop is CASSPLRDTGELFF. The CDR3, as DNA: TGTGCCAGCAGCCCCTTGAGAGACACCGGGGAGCTGTTTTTT. The full variable domain, its missing parts supplied by reference TRBV11-2 and TRBJ2-2, is EAGVAQSPRYKIIEKRQSVAFWCNPISGHATLYWYQQILGQGPKLLIQFQNNGVVDDSQLPKDRFSAERLKGVDSTLKIQPAKLEDSAVYLCASSPLRDTGELFFGEGSRLTVL.

This sequence joins TRBV4-1 and TRBJ2-7; 9 bases are shared with TRBD1. Germline trimming cut 3 bases from V and 0 bases from J; bases unmatched to any gene: 6. This CDR3 has 16 amino acids. Germline CDR1 and CDR2: MGHRA and YSYEKL. CDR3 amino acids: CASSHPTGGVSYEQYF. The CDR3 region has the DNA TGCGCCAGCAGCCATCCCACAGGGGGCGTCTCCTACGAGCAGTACTTC.

The CDR3, as DNA: TGTGCCAGCAGCGATACTACAGGGGGCCCTTTGGATACGCAGTATTTT. It yields the protein CASSDTTGGPLDTQYF. The V call is TRBV9, the J call TRBJ2-3; 9 nucleotides agree with TRBD1. Trimming took 3 bases from V and 6 from J; bases not matched to a gene: 11. The CDR3 loop spans 16 amino acids. Germline CDR1 reads SGDLS; CDR2 reads YYNGEE.

The V and J genes are TRBV28 and TRBJ2-3, with 8 positions matching TRBD2. The CDR3 is 16 amino acids. Germline loops: CDR1 MDHEN, CDR2 SYDVKM. Trimming cost V 6 bases and J 0 bases; bases outside gene matches: 8. In DNA, the CDR3 is TGTGCCAGCAGCTCCGAGCGGGGGCGCAGCACAGATACGCAGTATTTT. This translates into CASSSERGRSTDTQYF.

The rearrangement uses TRBV19 and TRBJ2-7; D perhaps matches TRBD2 (6 bases). V was clipped by 6 bases and J by 0 bases, with 21 bases between them. The CDR3 is 17 residues long. Germline CDR1 LNHDA, CDR2 SQIVND (reference sequence). The CDR3 DNA sequence: TGTGCCAGTAGATATATACTCCCCCCGGGGGACTCCTACGAGCAGTACTTC. It translates to CASRYILPPGDSYEQYF.

This chain's CDR3 is CASSPDRFSHQYF. CDR3 sequence (DNA): TGTGCCAGCTCCCCAGACAGGTTTTCCCACCAGTACTTC. This chain links TRBV18 with TRBJ2-5; maybe TRBD1 (6 bases). Germline V gene data show CDR1 as KGHSH and CDR2 as LQKENI. Trimming removed 6 bases from V and 10 bases from J, with 18 bases in between. This CDR3 has 13 amino acids.

The rearrangement uses TRBV2 and TRBJ2-1; 7 nucleotides line up with TRBD1. Germline V gene sequence: CDR1 SNHLY, CDR2 FYNNEI. V trimming: 4 bases; J trimming: 2 bases; junction bases outside the gene matches: 8. This CDR3 comprises 16 residues. CDR3 protein: CASSGERGLAYNEQFF. The CDR3 bases are TGTGCCAGCAGTGGGGAGAGGGGGCTAGCCTACAATGAGCAGTTCTTC.

V usage is TRBV19 and J usage is TRBJ2-6, with a weak D call TRBD2 (5 bases). The CDR3 loop spans 19 amino acids. In germline, CDR1 is LNHDA, CDR2 SQIVND (reference sequence). With 6 bases removed from V and 0 bases from J, the gap between germline ends came to 21 bases. Here the CDR3 reads CASSRSAGSDYSGANVLTF. The CDR3 bases are TGTGCCAGTAGCCGGTCAGCTGGGTCCGACTACTCTGGGGCCAACGTCCTGACTTTC.

V is TRBV28 and J is TRBJ1-3, with D perhaps TRBD1 (5 bases). Germline CDR1 is MDHEN and CDR2 is SYDVKM. The ends were cut back, 6 bases at V and 0 bases at J, with 15 bases in the middle. The CDR3 consists of 16 residues. The CDR3 protein is CASSSDTLLSGNTIYF. In DNA form, the CDR3 reads TGTGCCAGCAGCTCGGACACTTTGCTCTCTGGAAACACCATATATTTT.

This clone was detected a few times. The chain uses TRBV12-3 or TRBV12-4 and TRBJ1-5, with D perhaps TRBD1 (6 bases). Trimming removed 6 bases at V and 4 bases at J, with 10 bases between. The CDR3 is made up of 13 amino acids. The CDR3 reads CASSPGQNQPQHF. The CDR3 DNA is TGTGCCAGCAGCCCCGGACAGAATCAGCCCCAGCATTTT.

The CDR3 DNA reads TGTGCCAGCTCACAGGGACAGGGCTCCTACAATGAGCAGTTCTTC. It yields the protein CASSQGQGSYNEQFF. The V call is TRBV18, the J call TRBJ2-1; 9 positions match TRBD1. The V segment lost 4 bases and the J segment 0 bases; nucleotides outside the gene matches: 1. Germline V CDR1 and CDR2: KGHSH, LQKENI. The CDR3 runs to 15 residues. Drawing the rest from reference TRBV18 and TRBJ2-1, the complete variable domain is NAGVMQNPRHLVRRRGQEARLRCSPMKGHSHVYWYRQLPEEGLKFMVYLQKENIIDESGMPKERFSAEFPKEGPSILRIQQVVRGDSAAYFCASSQGQGSYNEQFFGPGTRLTVL.

By share, this clone ranks as large. The chain uses TRBV6-5 and TRBJ1-1, with D uncertain. From germline, CDR1 is MNHEY and CDR2 SVGAGI. The CDR3 totals 13 residues. Between the trimmed V and J ends, which lost 5 bases and 4 bases, there was a span of 11 bases. The CDR3 sequence is CASSKGGGTEAFF. In nucleotides, the CDR3 is TGTGCCAGCAGTAAGGGTGGAGGCACTGAAGCTTTCTTT.

V and J are TRBV6-1 and TRBJ2-7; D ambiguous. Looked up from germline, CDR1 is MNHNS and CDR2 is SASEGT. V lost 2 bases, J lost 5 bases, and 16 bases lay in between. This CDR3 is 15 amino acids long. This CDR3 is CASSESRHVLNEQYF. In DNA, the CDR3 is TGTGCCAGCAGTGAAAGCAGACATGTCCTCAACGAGCAGTACTTC.

The chain uses TRBV28 and TRBJ2-7, with TRBD1 as a possible D gene (6 bases). CDR3 size: 14 residues. The germline CDR1 and CDR2 sequences are MDHEN and SYDVKM. The V gene lost 3 bases and the J gene lost 5 bases, with 14 bases spanning the gap. For the CDR3, the DNA is TGTGCCAGCAGTTTCGTCGGGGCAGGGGACGAGCAGTACTTC. It is translated as CASSFVGAGDEQYF.

This clone was observed a single time. The chain carries TRBV4-3 and TRBJ2-1; D possibly corresponds to TRBD1 (6 bases). CDR1 LGHNA and CDR2 YSLEER come from the germline V gene. The CDR3 is 15 residues long. V lost 0 bases and J 7 bases, leaving 13 bases between the germline ends. As DNA, the CDR3 is TGCGCCAGCAGCCAAGACGGGGAAAGGGGGAATGAGCAGTTCTTC. This gives the protein CASSQDGERGNEQFF.

The chain combines TRBV9 with TRBJ2-2; D gene ambiguous. The germline V gene encodes CDR1 SGDLS and CDR2 YYNGEE. Between the trimmed V and J ends, which lost 7 bases and 1 base, there was a span of 8 bases. This CDR3 spans 13 amino acids. The CDR3 DNA sequence: TGTGCCAGCGATAGCCAGAACACCGGGGAGCTGTTTTTT. Protein: CASDSQNTGELFF.

The rearrangement uses TRBV5-1 and TRBJ2-3; the D is unclear. Trimming cost V 0 bases and J 0 bases, with 17 bases left between them. The length of the CDR3 is 18 residues. Per germline, CDR1 SGHRS and CDR2 YFSETQ. CDR3 coding DNA: TGCGCCAGCAGCTTGGGCGGCGCGTACTCCTCTAGCACAGATACGCAGTATTTT. It encodes CASSLGGAYSSSTDTQYF.

The chain has TRBV11-2 and TRBJ2-2, with 7 positions matching TRBD1. The germline CDR1 and CDR2 sequences are SGHAT and FQNNGV. Trimming took 4 bases from V and 4 from J; bases not matched to a gene: 6. The CDR3 sequence is 15 residues long. The CDR3 loop is CASSSYRGGTGELFF. CDR3 bases: TGTGCCAGCAGCTCCTACAGGGGTGGCACCGGGGAGCTGTTTTTT.

DNA for the CDR3: TGTGCCAGCAGCTTAATGGCGGGGGGGCCCCACGAGCAGTACTTC. Translation gives CASSLMAGGPHEQYF. V usage is TRBV7-3 and J usage is TRBJ2-7; 9 nucleotides line up with TRBD2. V shed 1 base and J 5 bases; nucleotides not matched to a gene: 6. This CDR3 contains 15 residues. Germline values: CDR1 SGHTA, CDR2 FQGTGA.

The V call is TRBV3-1 (or the pseudogene TRBV3-2), the J call TRBJ2-3, with 8 bases that match TRBD1. CDR3 length: 13 residues. Germline CDR1 LGHDT, CDR2 YNNKEL (reference sequence). The V and J ends lost 3 bases and 8 bases, in that order; junction bases with no gene match: 4. The CDR3 region has the DNA TGTGCCAGCAGCCAGGACAGGGAGACTACGCAGTATTTT. Protein sequence: CASSQDRETTQYF.

As concerns this clone: The DNA is left out, because the CDR3 cannot be placed on it with certainty; the CDR3 is given as TCRdb lists it. This chain uses TRBV21-1 with TRBJ2-7; no check of the table's D call, TRBD1, against the DNA was made. TRBV21-1 has pseudogene status. Counting both end residues, the CDR3 totals 19 amino acids. CDR3 sequence: CASSYRCFSGTGGPYEQYF.

V gene TRBV29-1 combines with J gene TRBJ2-3; TRBD2 matches 7 bases. Germline lookup yields CDR1 SQVTM and CDR2 ANQGSEA. V lost 4 bases to trimming and J lost 3 bases; unmatched junction nucleotides: 10. The CDR3 has 15 amino acids. CDR3 protein: CSVVGASGGTDTQYF. As DNA, the CDR3 is TGCAGCGTTGTAGGGGCTAGCGGAGGTACAGATACGCAGTATTTT.

This chain joins TRBV12-5 and TRBJ1-4, with TRBD1 matching over 8 bases. CDR3 length: 16 residues. Trimming cost V 5 bases and J 5 bases; bases outside gene matches: 10. The germline CDR1 and CDR2 sequences are LGHNT and FRNRAP. The CDR3 loop is CASGPTSTGANEKLFF. CDR3 nucleotide sequence: TGTGCTAGTGGTCCCACCTCGACAGGGGCAAATGAAAAACTGTTTTTT.

The J gene is TRBJ2-5, the V gene TRBV28, with TRBD1 identical over 7 bases. The trim removed 5 bases at V and 2 bases at J, leaving 5 bases unmatched. Germline V CDR1 and CDR2: MDHEN, SYDVKM. This CDR3 comprises 14 residues. The CDR3 region has the DNA TGTGCCAGCAGTCCTTCAGGGGGACAAGAGACCCAGTACTTC. Protein: CASSPSGGQETQYF. Supplemented by reference TRBV28 and TRBJ2-5, the full variable domain reads DVKVTQSSRYLVKRTGEKVFLECVQDMDHENMFWYRQDPGLGLRLIYFSYDVKMKEKGDIPEGYSVSREKKERFSLILESASTNQTSMYLCASSPSGGQETQYFGPGTRLLVL.

The chain is built from TRBV30 and TRBJ2-5; 9 bases match TRBD1. The ends lost 0 bases at V and 5 bases at J; junction bases unmatched: 1. Germline V gene lookup returns CDR1 GTSNPN and CDR2 SVGIG (reference sequence). The CDR3 is 13 residues long. CDR3 sequence reads: CAWSVGTGETQYF. The CDR3 region has the DNA TGTGCCTGGAGTGTCGGGACAGGGGAGACCCAGTACTTC.